One and the same sample provided the 17 T cell receptor beta chains below, sequenced in a study of cytomegalovirus exposure and HLA in healthy donors. With 60 Vbeta and 13 Jbeta primers, the PCR was carried out. Profiling relied on immunoSEQ multiplex PCR, and the TCRdb table lists in-frame clones only, not all of them. The sample includes about 140,000 clones, around 80% of them seen just once. The sample was PBMCs. The receptors stem from a man aged 18 to 30 in good health and CMV-seropositive.

The chain links TRBV7-2 to TRBJ2-5; 7 bases align to TRBD2. The ends lost 1 base at V and 4 bases at J; junction bases unmatched: 6. This CDR3 is built from 15 residues. Germline V gene data show CDR1 as SGHTA and CDR2 as FQGNSA. The CDR3 DNA is TGTGCCAGCAGCTTAGTAGGCGGGAGCGGAGAGACCCAGTACTTC. Its protein product is CASSLVGGSGETQYF.

This clone is a singleton in its sample. CDR3: CATSGGPMHEQFF. CDR3 DNA sequence: TGTGCCACTAGCGGAGGACCGATGCATGAGCAGTTCTTC. This chain joins TRBV28 and TRBJ2-1, with 7 bases that match TRBD2. The CDR3 is 13 residues long. Per the germline V gene, CDR1 is MDHEN and CDR2 is SYDVKM. The V gene end was trimmed by 10 bases and the J gene end by 8 bases; junction bases not matched to a gene: 11.

This clone was seen only a few times. This chain connects TRBV15 to TRBJ1-3; 10 bases are a match to TRBD1. The CDR3 has 14 amino acids. CDR1 is LNHNV and CDR2 is YYDKDF in the germline V gene (reference sequence). Losses at the gene ends were 5 bases for V and 2 bases for J; bases not matched to a gene: 0. CDR3 sequence: CATSGTGAGNTIYF. The CDR3 DNA follows: TGTGCCACCAGCGGGACAGGGGCTGGAAACACCATATATTTT.

The chain couples TRBV15 to TRBJ2-2, with 9 positions matching TRBD1. The CDR3 loop spans 16 amino acids. Germline CDR1 is LNHNV and CDR2 is YYDKDF (reference sequence). The V gene end was trimmed by 3 bases and the J gene end by 5 bases; junction bases not matched to a gene: 7. In DNA form, the CDR3 reads TGTGCCACCAGCAGGGGGACAGGGTCCGCGACCGGGGAGCTGTTTTTT. Translating gives CATSRGTGSATGELFF.

The genes are TRBV5-4 and TRBJ2-7, with D possibly matching TRBD1 (7 bases). CDR1 and CDR2 (germline): SGHNT, YYREEE (reference sequence). This CDR3 is built from 17 residues. V was pared by 2 bases and J by 5 bases, with 23 bases between. The CDR3 is CASSFHLIRRGVDEQYF. In nucleotides, the CDR3 is TGTGCCAGCAGCTTTCATTTGATACGCAGGGGGGTCGACGAGCAGTACTTC.

The chain combines TRBV2 with TRBJ1-5; 10 bases are shared with TRBD1. The length of the CDR3 is 16 residues. Trimming removed 6 bases from V and 6 bases from J; junction bases left unmatched: 11. Germline V gives CDR1 SNHLY, CDR2 FYNNEI. The CDR3 protein is CASRTRDRGPGQPQHF. For the CDR3, the DNA is TGTGCCAGCAGAACAAGAGACAGGGGGCCGGGTCAGCCCCAGCATTTT.

This sequence joins TRBV4-1 and TRBJ1-5; TRBD1 agrees at 10 bases. CDR1 is MGHRA and CDR2 is YSYEKL in the germline V gene. J lost 2 bases, V lost 3 bases, and 4 bases had no gene match. The CDR3 is 16 amino acids. The CDR3 loop is CASSHDGTGGNQPQHF. CDR3 DNA sequence: TGCGCCAGCAGCCATGACGGGACAGGGGGCAATCAGCCCCAGCATTTT.

This rearrangement joins TRBV6-5 to TRBJ2-7; no reliable D call. Germline V CDR1 and CDR2: MNHEY, SVGAGI. This CDR3 is 13 amino acids long. Trimming shortened V by 5 bases and J by 3 bases, and 11 bases separated the two germline ends. CDR3 region: CASSVGQFYEQYF. The CDR3 nucleotides are TGTGCCAGCAGTGTTGGGCAGTTCTACGAGCAGTACTTC.

This clone appeared a single time. This chain uses TRBV21-1 with TRBJ1-1. TRBV21-1 is a documented pseudogene. This CDR3 is built from 13 residues. CDR3 DNA sequence: TGTGCCAGTACCGAGGCGCCGAACACTGAAGCTTTCTTT. Translated, it gives CASTEAPNTEAFF.

J is TRBJ2-7 and V is TRBV28; 11 positions agree with TRBD1. J lost 5 bases, V lost 5 bases, and 11 bases had no gene match. This CDR3 region has 16 residues. Germline V lookup: CDR1 MDHEN, CDR2 SYDVKM. The CDR3 protein is CASSPPLGTGGNEQYF. The CDR3 region has the DNA TGTGCCAGCAGTCCGCCACTCGGGACAGGGGGAAACGAGCAGTACTTC.

This chain connects TRBV28 to TRBJ1-5, with D uncertain. V was shortened by 2 bases and J by 1 base, with 9 bases between the two germline ends. CDR3 size: 15 residues. Per the germline V gene, CDR1 is MDHEN and CDR2 is SYDVKM. The DNA for the CDR3 is TGTGCCAGCAGTTTAATCGGAGGGAGCAATCAGCCCCAGCATTTT. Residues: CASSLIGGSNQPQHF.

The chain recombines TRBV19 with TRBJ2-6, with 8 bases that match TRBD1. Trimming cost V 5 bases and J 10 bases; bases outside gene matches: 10. The CDR3 totals 15 residues. Germline CDR1 reads LNHDA; CDR2 reads SQIVND (reference sequence). The CDR3 loop reads CASSAYRTGLNVLTF. CDR3 in DNA: TGTGCCAGTAGTGCTTACCGGACAGGGCTAAACGTCCTGACTTTC.

The V call is TRBV6-1, the J call TRBJ1-2, with D hard to call. Germline assignment: CDR1 MNHNS and CDR2 SASEGT. The CDR3 extends over 15 amino acids. V gave up 3 bases and J gave up 2 bases, with 13 bases separating them. The CDR3 sequence: CASSERGEPNYGYTF. The DNA of the CDR3 is TGTGCCAGCAGTGAGAGAGGAGAACCGAACTATGGCTACACCTTC.

This sequence joins TRBV5-4 and TRBJ1-5; weak D call: TRBD1 (5 bases). V was trimmed by 4 bases and J by 4 bases, leaving 12 bases between them. This CDR3 comprises 14 residues. Germline CDR1 reads SGHNT; CDR2 reads YYREEE (reference sequence). The CDR3 region is CASSPEGINQPQHF. The CDR3 bases are TGTGCCAGCAGCCCGGAGGGGATAAATCAGCCCCAGCATTTT.

This clone was counted only a few times. V usage is TRBV7-2 and J usage is TRBJ2-7, with TRBD2 matching 14 bases. CDR1 and CDR2 (germline): SGHTA, FQGNSA. After removal of 5 bases from V and 2 bases from J, the junction contained 8 bases not matched to a gene. This CDR3 is 17 amino acids long. This chain's CDR3 is CASSPGTSGGTAYEQYF. The CDR3 DNA follows: TGTGCCAGCAGCCCCGGGACTAGCGGGGGTACCGCCTACGAGCAGTACTTC.

The gene calls are TRBV15 and TRBJ2-5, with TRBD2 identical over 9 bases. Germline-derived CDR1 and CDR2 are LNHNV and YYDKDF (reference sequence). The CDR3 covers 15 residues. V lost 5 bases, J lost 5 bases, and 9 bases stayed unmatched. The CDR3 is CATSVPREGRETQYF. CDR3 coding DNA: TGTGCCACCAGCGTCCCGCGGGAGGGCCGGGAGACCCAGTACTTC.

This chain uses TRBV4-2 with TRBJ2-7; D may be TRBD1 (6 bases). With 0 bases removed from V and 4 bases from J, the gap between germline ends came to 13 bases. The germline V gene has CDR1 LGHNA and CDR2 YNFKEQ. There are 15 residues in the CDR3. The CDR3 protein is CASSQDRRQAYEQYF. CDR3 nucleotides: TGTGCCAGCAGCCAAGATCGGCGACAGGCGTACGAGCAGTACTTC.